The clone carrying this T cell receptor beta chain appeared a few times. The repertoire was sequenced with immunoSEQ multiplex PCR; TCRdb's copy has only in-frame clones and lacks some. The sample comprises tens of thousands of clones, around 92% of which are singletons, and about 5.5% rests with the top ten. This record comes from a study of blood T cell repertoires in COVID-19. Germline CDR1 is MNHNY and CDR2 is SVGAGI (reference sequence). The ends lost 7 bases at V and 3 bases at J; junction bases unmatched: 11. The CDR3 covers 16 residues. The rearrangement joins TRBV6-6 to TRBJ1-5; 8 bases agree with TRBD1. Sample: peripheral blood. This clonotype was obtained from a woman aged 80 or over with acute or convalescent COVID-19. This CDR3 reads CASKLLQGGSNQPQHF. The CDR3 DNA is TGTGCCAGCAAGCTCCTACAGGGGGGATCCAATCAGCCCCAGCATTTT.